Presented here are 11 T cell receptor beta chains from one specimen sequenced in a study of cytomegalovirus exposure and HLA in healthy donors. The PCR ran on 60 Vbeta and 13 Jbeta primers. The table came from immunoSEQ multiplex PCR; TCRdb's copy has only in-frame clones and leaves some out. There are some 69,000 clones in the sample; 65% to 85% occur only once, and just under 3% lies in the top ten. Sequencing was done on a sample of PBMCs. The receptor set was obtained from a woman between 25 and 40 years old in good health and CMV-seronegative.

The V and J genes are TRBV6-1 and TRBJ1-1; the D gene is possibly TRBD1 (6 bases). V lost 4 bases and J 4 bases, leaving 13 bases between the germline ends. This CDR3 is 14 amino acids long. Germline CDR1 MNHNS, CDR2 SASEGT. In DNA form, the CDR3 reads TGTGCCAGCAGTGTTACAGGGAAAGGCACTGAAGCTTTCTTT. It is translated as CASSVTGKGTEAFF.

Regarding this clone: Other DNA variants within this sample encode the same CDR3. The chain employs TRBV7-2 and TRBJ1-1; a weak D match, TRBD1 (5 bases). Looked up from germline, CDR1 is SGHTA and CDR2 is FQGNSA. This CDR3 region has 13 residues. The V and J ends lost 2 bases and 1 base respectively, with 5 bases between them. The CDR3 region is CASSLQGNTEAFF. The CDR3 bases are TGTGCCAGCAGCTTACAGGGGAACACTGAAGCTTTCTTT.

The chain carries TRBV6-1 and TRBJ2-3; 9 bases align to TRBD1. Germline V gene sequence: CDR1 MNHNS, CDR2 SASEGT. This CDR3 contains 14 residues. The V gene end was trimmed by 10 bases and the J gene end by 4 bases; junction bases not matched to a gene: 9. This chain's CDR3 is CATEGQGSPDTQYF. The CDR3 bases are TGTGCCACCGAGGGACAGGGATCACCAGATACGCAGTATTTT.

The rearrangement joins TRBV30 to TRBJ1-6; D perhaps matches TRBD1 (5 bases). Trimming shortened V by 2 bases and J by 7 bases, and 18 bases separated the two germline ends. CDR3 length: 16 residues. Germline V gene lookup returns CDR1 GTSNPN and CDR2 SVGIG (reference sequence). Here the CDR3 reads CAWSIRGSSQNSPLHF. CDR3 in DNA: TGTGCCTGGAGTATCCGGGGGAGCTCCCAGAATTCACCCCTCCACTTT.

J is TRBJ2-1 and V is TRBV11-2, with D possibly being TRBD2 (5 bases). Germline V lookup: CDR1 SGHAT, CDR2 FQNNGV. V lost 2 bases, J lost 0 bases, and 14 bases lay in between. This CDR3 contains 17 residues. This CDR3 is CASSLTSKRSSYNEQFF. The CDR3 DNA reads TGTGCCAGCAGCTTAACTTCGAAGCGGAGCTCCTACAATGAGCAGTTCTTC.

The chain links TRBV11-3 to TRBJ1-1; tentatively, D is TRBD1 (6 bases). Germline V gene data show CDR1 as SGHNT and CDR2 as YENEEA. CDR3 length equals 18 residues. The V gene lost 4 bases and the J gene lost 0 bases, with 21 bases spanning the gap. CDR3 protein: CASSSEGWGRNLNTEAFF. The CDR3 DNA reads TGTGCCAGCAGCTCGGAAGGATGGGGGCGAAATCTGAACACTGAAGCTTTCTTT.

The V gene is TRBV27, the J gene TRBJ2-2; TRBD2 agrees at 7 bases. Germline V gene sequence: CDR1 MNHEY, CDR2 SMNVEV (reference sequence). The CDR3 has 14 residues. V shed 0 bases, J shed 7 bases, and the junction held 2 bases outside the gene matches. CDR3 in amino acids: CASSLSGGSGELFF. In nucleotides, the CDR3 is TGTGCCAGCAGTTTATCGGGGGGGAGCGGGGAGCTGTTTTTT.

The V and J genes are TRBV7-2 and TRBJ1-1; TRBD1 agrees at 8 bases. Germline assignment: CDR1 SGHTA and CDR2 FQGNSA. CDR3 length: 18 amino acids. V was clipped by 4 bases and J by 4 bases; unmatched bases: 17. DNA of the CDR3: TGTGCCAGCAGCTCTCCATCTTACCGGACAGGGTGGGTCACTGAAGCTTTCTTT. As protein: CASSSPSYRTGWVTEAFF.

To note about this clone: A junction boundary mismatches the germline segment, possibly from a read error. This chain joins TRBV2 and TRBJ1-1, with TRBD1 identical over 11 bases. CDR1 SNHLY and CDR2 FYNNEI come from the germline V gene. The CDR3 is 15 residues long. The CDR3 loop reads CASTERDRGYKGAFF. CDR3 bases: TGTGCCAGCACTGAACGGGACAGGGGGTATAAGGGAGCTTTCTTT.

The chain couples TRBV2 to TRBJ1-2; a possible D gene is TRBD1 (5 bases). Per the germline V gene, CDR1 is SNHLY and CDR2 is FYNNEI. Trimming cost V 6 bases and J 3 bases, with 14 bases left between them. The CDR3 has 14 amino acids. The CDR3 protein is CASRLTDGDYGYTF. As DNA, the CDR3 is TGTGCCAGCAGATTGACAGATGGGGACTATGGCTACACCTTC.

The chain uses TRBV19 and TRBJ1-1, with TRBD1 matching 8 bases. V gave up 3 bases and J gave up 4 bases; unmatched junction bases: 7. Germline loops: CDR1 LNHDA, CDR2 SQIVND (reference sequence). This CDR3 is 15 amino acids long. CDR3 loop: CASSIQGAWGTEAFF. The CDR3 nucleotides are TGTGCCAGTAGTATCCAGGGGGCCTGGGGCACTGAAGCTTTCTTT.